Listed below are T cell receptor beta chains from one sample, sequenced in a study of CD8+CD57+ T cells in acquired aplastic anemia. In TCRdb, the reads were re-called with MiXCR into one record per CDR3 protein. The top ten clones hold around 3% of a sample with about 180,000 distinct CDR3 sequences, 45% to 50% of them seen once. Sequences were obtained from sorted CD4+, CD8+, or CD8+CD57+ T cells (not recorded which) from PBMCs. Receptors were obtained from a human donor in good health. Both conserved end residues are part of each CDR3. A D gene is named only where the DNA matches it firmly. Where a row states a size, it is once, few, many or the class of an expanded clone; other rows omit it.

NA	12	few	TRBV25-1	TRBJ1-1	CASSEGNTEAFF	TGTGCCAGCAGTGAAGGGAACACTGAAGCTTTCTTT
TRBD2	16	few	TRBV4-3	TRBJ2-1	CASSQIAGGHYNEQFF	TGCGCCAGCAGCCAAATAGCGGGAGGCCATTACAATGAGCAGTTCTTC
NA	15	NA	TRBV7-6	TRBJ2-3	CASSLGRRLTDTQYF	TGTGCCAGCAGCTTAGGACGGAGACTCACAGATACGCAGTATTTT
NA	14	NA	TRBV5-5	TRBJ2-2	CASIRWGVSGELFF	TGTGCCAGCATCCGGTGGGGGGTTTCCGGGGAGCTGTTTTTT
TRBD1	16	few	TRBV12-3/TRBV12-4	TRBJ2-2	CASGSQGIRTTGELFF	TGTGCCAGCGGTTCACAGGGGATACGAACAACCGGGGAGCTGTTTTTT
NA	13	few	TRBV19	TRBJ1-3	CASSTGPGNTIYF	TGTGCCAGTAGTACAGGGCCTGGAAACACCATATATTTT
TRBD2	16	NA	TRBV5-1	TRBJ2-1	CASSLAGGGPYNEQFF	TGCGCCAGCAGCTTGGCCGGGGGGGGCCCTTACAATGAGCAGTTCTTC
TRBD1	14	many	TRBV5-1	TRBJ2-3	CASSPGTGSVTQYF	TGCGCCAGCAGCCCCGGGACAGGGAGCGTTACGCAGTATTTT
NA	14	once	TRBV7-9	TRBJ2-5	CASSISWGEETQYF	TGTGCCAGCAGTATCTCCTGGGGGGAAGAGACCCAGTACTTC
TRBD2	17	NA	TRBV4-2	TRBJ2-2	CASSQGSGTSGTGELFF	TGTGCCAGCAGCCAAGGTAGCGGGACTAGCGGCACCGGGGAGCTGTTTTTT
TRBD2	15	many	TRBV24-1	TRBJ2-1	CATSSGTSGRGEQFF	TGTGCCACCTCATCCGGGACTAGCGGGAGAGGTGAGCAGTTCTTC
TRBD1	13	NA	TRBV29-1	TRBJ1-2	CSVRQGGVYGYTF	TGCAGCGTTCGACAGGGTGGGGTCTATGGCTACACCTTC
NA	15	many	TRBV6-5	TRBJ2-3	CASSSPGRRTDTQYF	TGTGCCAGCAGCTCCCCGGGAAGGCGCACAGATACGCAGTATTTT
NA	15	NA	TRBV3-1	TRBJ2-1	CASVWRLERYNEQFF	TGTGCCAGCGTCTGGAGGCTCGAACGCTACAATGAGCAGTTCTTC
TRBD1	18	NA	TRBV7-2	TRBJ2-1	CASSYSLFRRDRGNEQFF	TGTGCCAGCAGTTACTCGTTATTCCGTCGGGACAGGGGGAATGAGCAGTTCTTC
TRBD2	13	NA	TRBV5-8	TRBJ2-2	CASNGGDTGELFF	TGTGCCAGCAACGGGGGGGACACCGGGGAGCTGTTCTTT